This T cell receptor beta chain was documented in a study of T cell responses to AZD1222 COVID-19 vaccine. The study, taken as a whole, reports: Repertoire samples came only from after the peak T cell response.

The CDR3 extends over 13 amino acids. Germline lookup yields CDR1 SGHNT and CDR2 YYREEE (reference sequence). The V end lost 3 bases, the J end lost 1 base, and 7 bases lay between the germline ends. TCRdb's copy holds only in-frame clones and misses some; the assay was immunoSEQ multiplex PCR. In the table there are 170,000 or so clones, approximately 90% of which are singletons. This clone was seen a single time. The antigen is undetermined. This clonotype was obtained from an adult in good health. V is TRBV5-4 and J is TRBJ1-2; D uncertain. The material was peripheral blood, obtained on day 0 of AZD1222 vaccination. The CDR3 sequence: CASSYDLNYGYTF. DNA for the CDR3: TGTGCCAGCAGCTATGACCTTAACTATGGCTACACCTTC.